This T cell receptor beta chain was captured by sequencing in a study of blood T cell repertoires in COVID-19. In the study overall: In each case, the material was cDNA or gDNA derived from T cells, B-cell-depleted T cells, or PBMCs.

This clone appeared a single time. In the study's own analysis: The assay estimated nucleated cells by amplifying reference gene primers. Clones were sequenced by immunoSEQ multiplex PCR, and TCRdb holds only the in-frame ones, with some missing. Clonal size and the V and J genes are those of that table, whereas D and trimming came from the DNA. This sample has 300,000 to 400,000 clones, with 88% found just once. The CDR3 runs 17 residues. CDR1 is SEHNR, CDR2 FQNEAQ, per germline (reference sequence). Trimming removed 4 bases at V and 2 bases at J, with 17 bases between. The sequence derives from a woman aged 18-29 years who had recovered from COVID-19. Sequenced sample: PBMCs or T cells enriched from blood (not recorded which). The chain combines TRBV7-9 with TRBJ2-2, with a possible D match to TRBD1 (6 bases). The CDR3 here is CASSYLQGPNNTGELFF. CDR3 in DNA: TGTGCCAGCAGCTATCTACAGGGACCCAACAACACCGGGGAGCTGTTTTTT.